What follows are 23 T cell receptor beta chains derived from one specimen sequenced in a study of CD8 T cells in ankylosing spondylitis. TCRdb reprocessed the 5' RACE reads via MiXCR and lists one record per CDR3 protein. The table shows under 400,000 distinct CDR3 sequences, with 11% occurring only once. The sequencing input was blood, either unsorted or a sorted T cell fraction (not recorded which). The receptors derive from a female donor with ankylosing spondylitis or in good health (not recorded which).

There are many counts of this clonotype. The J gene is TRBJ2-1, the V gene TRBV5-5, with 12 nucleotides matching TRBD2. The ends lost 3 bases at V and 4 bases at J; junction bases unmatched: 2. The V gene's germline CDR1 is SGHKS and CDR2 YYEKEE (reference sequence). CDR3 length: 15 residues. The CDR3 loop reads CASSSTSGGYNEQFF. The CDR3 DNA reads TGTGCCAGCAGCTCAACTAGCGGGGGGTACAATGAGCAGTTCTTC.

This rearrangement joins TRBV10-2 to TRBJ2-7; 9 positions agree with TRBD1. From germline, CDR1 is WSHSY and CDR2 SAAADI. The junction had 8 bases not matched to a gene; V was cut back by 3 bases and J by 5 bases. CDR3 length equals 15 residues. CDR3 residues: CASSDIGDRADEQYF. The CDR3, as DNA: TGCGCCAGCAGTGACATCGGGGACAGGGCTGACGAGCAGTACTTC.

As for this clonotype: This sequence may be a read error, since a much larger clone differs from it by one base. V gene TRBV12-3 or TRBV12-4 combines with J gene TRBJ1-5; tentative D call: TRBD1 (5 bases). The CDR3 runs 14 residues. Trimming left V 7 bases short and J 6 bases short, with 16 bases between. This chain's CDR3 is CASKPAGSIQPQHF. The CDR3 DNA sequence: TGTGCCAGCAAACCTGCAGGGTCCATTCAGCCCCAGCATTTT.

This clonotype was seen many times. The chain couples TRBV10-3 to TRBJ2-2; 11 nucleotides agree with TRBD2. Looked up from germline, CDR1 is ENHRY and CDR2 is SYGVKD. The length of the CDR3 is 18 residues. The V and J ends lost 6 bases and 0 bases, in that order; junction bases with no gene match: 9. CDR3 nucleotide sequence: TGTGCCATCAGCCGAACTAGCGGGGGAATTCCGAACACCGGGGAGCTGTTTTTT. Translated, it gives CAISRTSGGIPNTGELFF.

CDR3 in DNA: TGTGCCAGCAGCTTAGATGGCCCGGTCAGGGGAAGATCACCCCTCCACTTT. Translated: CASSLDGPVRGRSPLHF. This chain joins TRBV11-2 and TRBJ1-6; tentatively, D is TRBD1 (6 bases). This CDR3 has 17 residues. Germline-derived CDR1 and CDR2 are SGHAT and FQNNGV. Trimming took off 0 bases at V and 10 bases at J, with 19 bases between the two ends.

This clonotype was counted many times. The chain has TRBV20-1 and TRBJ2-7; tentatively, D is TRBD1 or TRBD2 (5 bases each). Trimming took off 6 bases at V and 3 bases at J, with 21 bases between the two ends. The CDR3 contains 15 residues. Germline V gene data show CDR1 as DFQATT and CDR2 as SNEGSKA (reference sequence). The CDR3 sequence is CSAAVSGREIYEQYF. CDR3 sequence (DNA): TGCAGTGCAGCGGTTTCAGGGCGAGAGATCTACGAGCAGTACTTC.

This clonotype was seen repeatedly, ten times or more. In DNA form, the CDR3 reads TGCGCCAGCAGTGACCCCGGGACTGAAGCTTTCTTT. Translating it yields CASSDPGTEAFF. The chain couples TRBV5-1 to TRBJ1-1; D is ambiguous. From germline, CDR1 is SGHRS and CDR2 YFSETQ. The V gene lost 5 bases and the J gene lost 5 bases, with 10 bases spanning the gap. The CDR3 is 12 amino acids.

The sample holds many counts of this clonotype. J is TRBJ2-1 and V is TRBV12-3 or TRBV12-4; 7 nucleotides line up with TRBD1. The junction had 4 bases not matched to a gene; V was cut back by 3 bases and J by 2 bases. CDR3 length: 15 amino acids. CDR3 residues: CASSFARGTYNEQFF. In DNA form, the CDR3 reads TGTGCCAGCAGTTTTGCCAGGGGGACCTACAATGAGCAGTTCTTC.

Many counts were recorded for this clonotype. This chain uses TRBV5-1 with TRBJ2-2; 12 positions match TRBD2. V lost 4 bases, J lost 8 bases, and 3 bases stayed unmatched. The germline CDR1 and CDR2 sequences are SGHRS and YFSETQ. The CDR3 is 14 residues long. The CDR3 sequence: CASSLTSGRGELFF. CDR3 in DNA: TGCGCCAGCAGCCTGACTAGCGGGAGAGGGGAGCTGTTTTTT.

This clonotype has at least ten counts. The chain is built from TRBV20-1 and TRBJ2-5, with 10 positions matching TRBD2. Germline V gene data show CDR1 as DFQATT and CDR2 as SNEGSKA (reference sequence). Trimming cost V 8 bases and J 3 bases; bases outside gene matches: 12. The CDR3 has 15 amino acids. CDR3 sequence reads: CSNGRGAGGKETQYF. CDR3 sequence (DNA): TGCAGTAATGGGCGTGGAGCGGGGGGGAAAGAGACCCAGTACTTC.

The chain joins TRBV7-2 to TRBJ1-4; tentatively, D is TRBD1 (6 bases). The CDR3 is 17 amino acids. Trimming left V 3 bases short and J 7 bases short, with 21 bases between. Looked up from germline, CDR1 is SGHTA and CDR2 is FQGNSA. The CDR3 region is CASSLRWTGAPSEKLFF. Written as DNA, the CDR3 is TGTGCCAGCAGCTTGCGATGGACGGGGGCGCCTAGTGAAAAACTGTTTTTT.

The CDR3 region is CASTSRGTNTDTQYF. As DNA, the CDR3 is TGTGCCAGCACCAGCCGCGGGACTAACACAGATACGCAGTATTTT. The V gene is TRBV12-3 or TRBV12-4, the J gene TRBJ2-3; 7 bases map to TRBD2. The V segment lost 7 bases and the J segment 2 bases; nucleotides outside the gene matches: 9. The CDR3 extends over 15 amino acids.

This clonotype was recorded many times. The chain joins TRBV20-1 to TRBJ2-7; D not certain. Germline V gives CDR1 DFQATT, CDR2 SNEGSKA (reference sequence). The CDR3 consists of 13 residues. The CDR3 loop reads CSVTTPGSYEQYF. For the CDR3, the DNA is TGCAGCGTAACAACCCCCGGCTCCTACGAGCAGTACTTC.

This sequence joins TRBV7-2 and TRBJ1-5; 8 bases match TRBD1. The CDR3 has 15 residues. V trimming: 1 base; J trimming: 7 bases; junction bases outside the gene matches: 6. The germline V gene has CDR1 SGHTA and CDR2 FQGNSA. The CDR3, as DNA: TGTGCCAGCAGCTTAGAGGACAGGGTATGGCAGCCCCAGCATTTT. Its protein is CASSLEDRVWQPQHF.

This clonotype was observed many times. The CDR3: CASSKGLAGAGETQYF. The CDR3 DNA sequence: TGCGCCAGCAGCAAAGGACTAGCGGGAGCCGGAGAGACCCAGTACTTC. The J gene is TRBJ2-5, the V gene TRBV5-1; 13 bases map to TRBD2. With V trimmed by 4 bases and J by 4 bases, 7 bases remained unmatched. This CDR3 contains 16 residues. Germline CDR1 SGHRS, CDR2 YFSETQ.

The chain recombines TRBV5-1 with TRBJ2-6; D tentatively fits TRBD1 or TRBD2 (5 bases each). V was trimmed by 4 bases and J by 0 bases, leaving 8 bases between them. The CDR3 has 15 amino acids. The germline gives CDR1 SGHRS, CDR2 YFSETQ. The CDR3 loop reads CASSRGSSGANVLTF. CDR3 nucleotides: TGCGCCAGCAGCCGGGGCAGCTCTGGGGCCAACGTCCTGACTTTC.

This clonotype was seen at least ten times. The genes are TRBV27 and TRBJ1-2; TRBD1 matches at 7 bases. The germline V gene encodes CDR1 MNHEY and CDR2 SMNVEV (reference sequence). J gave up 7 bases and V 5 bases, and 7 bases lay outside the gene matches. The CDR3 spans 13 residues. The CDR3 loop is CASSLNRGGGYTF. CDR3 nucleotide sequence: TGTGCCAGCAGTCTCAACAGGGGAGGTGGCTACACCTTC.

This clonotype was detected ten times or more. The V gene is TRBV4-3, the J gene TRBJ1-4; D unresolved. CDR1 and CDR2 (germline): LGHNA, YSLEER. V was pared by 1 base and J by 8 bases, with 8 bases between. This CDR3 comprises 13 residues. The CDR3 spells CASSQAAGEKLFF. The CDR3 nucleotides are TGCGCCAGCAGCCAAGCTGCTGGAGAAAAACTGTTTTTT.

This clonotype was picked up one time. The chain uses TRBV7-6 and TRBJ2-3; D is ambiguous. The germline V and J ends were trimmed by 4 bases and 5 bases, with 10 bases remaining between them. Per germline, CDR1 SGHVS and CDR2 FNYEAQ. CDR3 length: 13 amino acids. CDR3 nucleotide sequence: TGTGCCAGCAGCTCTGACGTCGGAGATACGCAGTATTTT. Protein sequence: CASSSDVGDTQYF.

This clonotype was observed many times. The J gene is TRBJ2-7, the V gene TRBV12-3 or TRBV12-4; 7 positions agree with TRBD2. The CDR3 has 14 amino acids. V gave up 7 bases and J gave up 3 bases; unmatched junction bases: 9. The CDR3 coding sequence is TGTGCCAGCACCTCCGGGGGGTTTGGCTACGAGCAGTACTTC. Amino acids: CASTSGGFGYEQYF.

This clonotype appeared many times. The chain links TRBV9 to TRBJ2-3, with 10 positions matching TRBD2. V lost 3 bases and J lost 4; bases outside the gene matches: 2. Germline CDR1 and CDR2: SGDLS and YYNGEE. This CDR3 contains 14 residues. The CDR3 loop is CASSASGRADTQYF. CDR3 DNA: TGTGCCAGCAGCGCTAGCGGGAGAGCAGATACGCAGTATTTT.

Many counts were recorded for this clonotype. The V and J genes are TRBV5-1 and TRBJ2-5; 9 bases are shared with TRBD2. J was trimmed by 2 bases and V by 4 bases; bases with no gene match: 9. This CDR3 has 16 amino acids. Germline values: CDR1 SGHRS, CDR2 YFSETQ. CDR3 loop: CASSKNPSGEQETQYF. The DNA of the CDR3 is TGCGCCAGCAGCAAAAACCCTAGCGGGGAGCAAGAGACCCAGTACTTC.

Turning to this clonotype: This sequence may be a read error, since a much larger clone differs from it by one base. The chain has TRBV29-1 and TRBJ2-1; D ambiguous. The V end lost 2 bases, the J end lost 0 bases, and 17 bases lay between the germline ends. This CDR3 comprises 17 residues. Per germline, CDR1 SQVTM and CDR2 ANQGSEA. CDR3 nucleotide sequence: TGCAGCGTTGAACTGCTCACTACCGATAGCTCCTACAATGAGCAGTTCTTC. Its translation is CSVELLTTDSSYNEQFF.